Listed below are T cell receptor beta chains from one sample, sequenced in a study of Ad26.COV2.S vaccination and SARS-CoV-2 variants. Profiled with immunoSEQ multiplex PCR; TCRdb holds only in-frame clones, not every one. The table includes 200,000 to 250,000 clones, more than 75% detected once. Sequences were derived from peripheral blood, sampled in a trial of Ad26.COV2.S vaccine versus placebo. The receptors originated from a person between 18 and 60 years old who received the Ad26.COV2.S COVID-19 vaccine or a placebo. The CDR3 runs from the conserved cysteine through the conserved F or W. A D gene is named only where the DNA matches it firmly.

d_gene,v_gene,j_gene,len,CDR3aa
NA,TRBV29-1,TRBJ2-5,17,CSVSLAPGAPVQETQYF
NA,TRBV5-5,TRBJ1-5,13,CASSLGGEGPQHF
TRBD2,TRBV3-1/TRBV3-2,TRBJ2-1,15,CASNEVSSGSDEQFF
TRBD1,TRBV4-2,TRBJ1-1,15,CASSQETGGYTEAFF
NA,TRBV28,TRBJ1-2,13,CASGQLANYGYTF
NA,TRBV30,TRBJ2-2,13,CAWSVQGLGELFF
NA,TRBV10-3,TRBJ2-2,14,CAISSGTNTGELFF
NA,TRBV4-3,TRBJ2-1,13,CASSQARGRAQFF
TRBD1,TRBV5-1,TRBJ1-2,14,CASSLEQGRDGYTF
NA,TRBV12-3/TRBV12-4,TRBJ1-1,12,CASRKGLTEAFF
TRBD2,TRBV5-1,TRBJ2-1,15,CASSLEGLRDNEQFF
NA,TRBV19,TRBJ2-7,12,CATTLDGYEQYF
NA,TRBV3-1/TRBV3-2,TRBJ1-4,14,CASSQGLREEKLFF
NA,TRBV11-2,TRBJ1-2,15,CASSFGRDKARGYTF
TRBD1,TRBV27,TRBJ1-5,15,CASSRQGAGNQPQHF
NA,TRBV6-2/TRBV6-3,TRBJ1-1,15,CASSYPRGADTEAFF
TRBD2,TRBV5-6,TRBJ2-7,14,CASSRKAGGYEQYF
NA,TRBV12-3/TRBV12-4,TRBJ2-1,13,CASSLAGGGEQFF
NA,TRBV27,TRBJ2-7,14,CASSLKDTGYEQYF
NA,TRBV5-1,TRBJ2-2,16,CASSLGHSGWTGELFF
TRBD1,TRBV9,TRBJ2-5,17,CASSVSRVGRGQETQYF
NA,TRBV6-5,TRBJ1-3,14,CASSTQGRGNTIYF
NA,TRBV6-5,TRBJ1-5,14,CASSKGVGNQPQHF
NA,TRBV30,TRBJ2-3,13,CAWSVSNRDTQYF
NA,TRBV12-3/TRBV12-4,TRBJ1-1,12,CASSILNTEAFF
NA,TRBV11-1,TRBJ2-7,15,CASSPSVPISYEQYF
NA,TRBV5-1,TRBJ1-1,14,CASRGKGGNTEAFF
NA,TRBV4-3,TRBJ1-5,18,CASSPTAGGSYSNQPQHF
NA,TRBV19,TRBJ1-3,17,CASSIRPQGFSGNTIYF
NA,TRBV6-6,TRBJ2-4,15,CASSYLGGAKNIQYF
NA,TRBV11-1,TRBJ2-3,14,CASSFQAGTDTQYF
NA,TRBV19,TRBJ2-3,14,CASSRGLKGDTQYF
NA,TRBV6-4,TRBJ2-1,11,CASSGGGEQFF
TRBD2,TRBV18,TRBJ2-7,16,CASSPREAGGTYEQYF
TRBD1,TRBV7-9,TRBJ1-2,15,CASSLVSGTGHGYTF
NA,TRBV7-8,TRBJ2-5,17,CASSLPEGAPVKETQYF
NA,TRBV7-2,TRBJ2-7,15,CASSQTRGVSYEQYF
NA,TRBV25-1,TRBJ1-6,12,CASRNYNSPLHF
NA,TRBV28,TRBJ2-1,15,CASSSQASSYNEQFF
NA,TRBV7-9,TRBJ1-2,13,CASTLVPNYGYTF
NA,TRBV7-2,TRBJ1-1,15,CASSLSPGMGTEAFF
TRBD2,TRBV14,TRBJ2-2,17,CASSPYLAGARTGELFF
NA,TRBV25-1,TRBJ2-5,14,CASSMPGDQETQYF
TRBD1,TRBV27,TRBJ1-2,15,CASSPRQGGGYGYTF
NA,TRBV11-2,TRBJ1-2,12,CASSSGVYGYTF
TRBD1,TRBV5-6,TRBJ2-7,14,CASSFGTGRYEQYF
NA,TRBV7-9,TRBJ1-4,17,CASSPGQSYATNEKLFF
NA,TRBV5-4,TRBJ2-7,12,CASSQWTEEQYF
TRBD1,TRBV28,TRBJ1-5,15,CASSVTGGSGQPQHF
TRBD1,TRBV28,TRBJ2-7,16,CASSYSIRDRTYEQYF